One sample yielded the 5 T cell receptor beta chains listed below, sequenced in a study of T cell repertoires in cytomegalovirus infection (dated by TCRdb to about 2019). The instrument given in TCRdb is Illumina HiSeq 1500. In-frame beta chains were kept once TCRdb had trimmed the public reads at Q25 with fastp and called clones with MiXCR. Identical CDR3 protein sequences are pooled into one entry, listed with their most common genes and DNA. The sample table shows roughly 230,000 distinct CDR3 sequences, and 15% to 20% are seen once. The top ten hold roughly 45% of the sample. Sequenced: CD8+ T cells from PBMCs. These receptor sequences come from a human donor in good health (CMV status not recorded). Some clones in this sample may be carry-over from other donors' samples.

This clonotype has a handful of counts. The gene calls are TRBV4-3 and TRBJ2-7; D gene ambiguous. In germline, CDR1 is LGHNA, CDR2 YSLEER. The CDR3 sequence is 13 residues long. With 4 bases removed from V and 2 bases from J, the gap between germline ends came to 9 bases. In DNA, the CDR3 is TGCGCCAGCAGCCGGTCCAGGACCTACGAGCAGTACTTC. It translates to CASSRSRTYEQYF.

The chain carries TRBV5-6 and TRBJ2-1, with D perhaps matching TRBD1 or TRBD2 (5 bases each). CDR3 length: 14 amino acids. CDR1 is SGHDT, CDR2 YYEEEE, per germline. Trimming removed 0 bases at V and 6 bases at J, with 10 bases between. CDR3 sequence reads: CASSLVGTVNEQFF. The DNA of the CDR3 is TGTGCCAGCAGCTTGGTCGGGACGGTCAATGAGCAGTTCTTC.

The table lists this clonotype with a few counts. The rearrangement uses TRBV4-2 and TRBJ2-7; D may be TRBD1 (5 bases). Between the trimmed V and J ends, which lost 2 bases and 0 bases, there was a span of 11 bases. The CDR3 covers 15 residues. CDR1 and CDR2 (germline): LGHNA, YNFKEQ. CDR3 DNA: TGTGCCAGCAGCCAACTCCTCACAGGCTCCTACGAGCAGTACTTC. As protein: CASSQLLTGSYEQYF.

This clonotype appeared many times. The chain links TRBV25-1 to TRBJ2-1; D gene ambiguous. The germline V gene encodes CDR1 MGHDK and CDR2 SYGVNS. The CDR3 runs to 12 residues. Trimming took 4 bases from V and 8 from J, leaving 9 bases between them. The CDR3 loop is CASSAVMHEQFF. CDR3 nucleotides: TGTGCCAGCAGTGCGGTGATGCATGAGCAGTTCTTC. Drawing the rest from reference TRBV25-1 and TRBJ2-1, the complete variable domain is EADIYQTPRYLVIGTGKKITLECSQTMGHDKMYWYQQDPGMELHLIHYSYGVNSTEKGDLSSESTVSRIRTEHFPLTLESARPSHTSQYLCASSAVMHEQFFGPGTRLTVL.

This clonotype was picked up a small number of times. The chain carries TRBV29-1 and TRBJ2-6; TRBD1 agrees at 7 bases. The V gene's germline CDR1 is SQVTM and CDR2 ANQGSEA. J lost 1 base, V lost 5 bases, and 14 bases had no gene match. The CDR3 totals 18 residues. CDR3 DNA sequence: TGCAGCGTTACGGGGAGCCGGGACAGAGGATCTGGGGCCAACGTCCTGACTTTC. Translating gives CSVTGSRDRGSGANVLTF.